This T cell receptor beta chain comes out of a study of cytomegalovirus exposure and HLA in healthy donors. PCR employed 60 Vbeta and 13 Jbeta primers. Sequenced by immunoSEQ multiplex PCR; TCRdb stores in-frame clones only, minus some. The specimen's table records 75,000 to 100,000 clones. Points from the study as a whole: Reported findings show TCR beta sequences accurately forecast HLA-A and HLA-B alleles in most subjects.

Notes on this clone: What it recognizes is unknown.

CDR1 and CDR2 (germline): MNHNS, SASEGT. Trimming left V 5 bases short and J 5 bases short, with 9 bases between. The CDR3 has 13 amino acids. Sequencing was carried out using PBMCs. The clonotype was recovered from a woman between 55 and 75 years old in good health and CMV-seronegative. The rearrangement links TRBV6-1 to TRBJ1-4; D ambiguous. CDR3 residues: CASSTQRNEKLFF. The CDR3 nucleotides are TGTGCCAGCAGTACACAGAGAAATGAAAAACTGTTTTTT.